These T cell receptor beta chains were read from a single sample in a study of cytomegalovirus exposure and HLA in healthy donors. TCRdb keeps only in-frame clones here, not all; method: immunoSEQ multiplex PCR. The table shows 120,000 to 150,000 clones, with 61% occurring only once. The material sequenced was PBMCs. These receptors all stem from a male donor in good health and CMV-seronegative. Each CDR3 is given with its conserved first and last residue. A D gene is named only where the DNA matches it firmly. A clone size is listed for some rows: how often the clone was seen (once, few, many), or a class if it is expanded.

cdr3_length	v_call	clone_size	j_call	d_call	cdr3_aa	cdr3_nt
15	TRBV7-2	.	TRBJ2-7	TRBD2	CASSLLAGGNYEQYF	TGTGCCAGCAGCTTACTAGCGGGGGGCAACTACGAGCAGTACTTC
16	TRBV10-1	few	TRBJ2-5	.	CASSESIWGDQETQYF	TGCGCCAGCAGTGAGTCAATATGGGGGGACCAAGAGACCCAGTACTTC
13	TRBV10-3	.	TRBJ1-4	.	CAIRTGTNEKLFF	TGTGCCATCAGGACGGGAACTAATGAAAAACTGTTTTTT
13	TRBV4-1	few	TRBJ2-7	.	CASSPLGLTEQYF	TGCGCCAGCAGCCCCCTGGGACTGACCGAGCAGTACTTC
11	TRBV6-5	few	TRBJ2-7	.	CASSSPPEQYF	TGTGCCAGCAGTTCCCCTCCCGAGCAGTACTTC
20	TRBV9	.	TRBJ1-3	TRBD1	CASSVGFGQGVTGSGNTIYF	TGTGCCAGCAGCGTAGGATTCGGACAGGGAGTCACCGGGTCCGGAAACACCATATATTTT
14	TRBV5-6	.	TRBJ2-5	.	CASSFQTPGGTQYF	TGTGCCAGCAGCTTTCAGACCCCGGGTGGGACCCAGTACTTC
15	TRBV7-6	.	TRBJ2-2	.	CASRKTVRNTGELFF	TGTGCCAGCAGGAAAACAGTTAGAAACACCGGGGAGCTGTTTTTT
13	TRBV7-9	.	TRBJ1-2	TRBD1	CASSRDRLYGYTF	TGTGCCAGCAGCCGGGACAGGCTCTATGGCTACACCTTC
16	TRBV6-4	.	TRBJ2-3	TRBD2	CASRLGVSGATDTQYF	TGTGCCAGCAGGCTTGGGGTTAGCGGGGCGACAGATACGCAGTATTTT
16	TRBV4-2	.	TRBJ1-2	TRBD1	CASSHPGTGEFSGYTF	TGTGCCAGCAGCCATCCCGGGACAGGGGAATTTAGCGGCTACACCTTC
12	TRBV7-9	.	TRBJ1-6	.	CASSFQGAPLHF	TGTGCCAGCAGCTTCCAGGGTGCACCCCTCCACTTT
16	TRBV5-4	.	TRBJ2-7	TRBD2	CASSFLAGGLSYEQYF	TGTGCCAGCAGCTTCCTCGCGGGGGGACTCTCCTACGAGCAGTACTTC
14	TRBV30	.	TRBJ1-5	.	CAWSRQVRNQPQHF	TGTGCCTGGAGTAGACAGGTCCGAAATCAGCCCCAGCATTTT
16	TRBV21-1	.	TRBJ1-6	.	CASSKRTGGTNSPLHF	TGTGCCAGCAGCAAACGGACAGGGGGTACTAATTCACCCCTCCACTTT
13	TRBV7-9	.	TRBJ1-1	TRBD1	CSSRTGLNTEAFF	TGTTCCAGCAGGACAGGACTGAACACTGAAGCTTTCTTT
17	TRBV15	few	TRBJ2-2	TRBD2	CATSKLGLAGDTGELFF	TGTGCCACCAGCAAACTGGGGCTAGCGGGGGATACCGGGGAGCTGTTTTTT
15	TRBV27	.	TRBJ2-7	.	CASSLTGVRYYEQYF	TGTGCCAGCAGTTTGACAGGAGTTCGTTATTACGAGCAGTACTTC
16	TRBV14	.	TRBJ2-7	.	CASSHSQRSGIRSPYF	TGTGCCAGCAGCCACTCGCAGCGGAGCGGCATCCGATCGCCGTACTTC
14	TRBV7-3	few	TRBJ2-3	.	CASSSGLSTDTQYF	TGTGCCAGCAGCTCGGGACTCAGCACAGATACGCAGTATTTT
17	TRBV10-3	.	TRBJ1-2	.	CAISELKATRGAYGYTF	TGTGCCATCAGTGAGCTTAAGGCCACCCGCGGGGCCTATGGCTACACCTTC
14	TRBV5-4	few	TRBJ2-7	TRBD1	CASSLRAGGGEQYF	TGTGCCAGCAGCTTGCGGGCAGGGGGCGGCGAGCAGTACTTC
13	TRBV6-5	few	TRBJ2-3	TRBD2	CASSPLSGETQYF	TGTGCCAGCAGTCCCCTTAGCGGGGAGACGCAGTATTTT
14	TRBV10-3	few	TRBJ1-2	.	CAIGASQINYGYTF	TGTGCCATTGGGGCAAGCCAGATTAACTATGGCTACACCTTC
14	TRBV12-2	.	TRBJ2-7	.	CASRLAGGLYEQYF	TGTGCAAGTCGCTTAGCGGGGGGTCTCTACGAGCAGTACTTC
12	TRBV28	.	TRBJ2-1	TRBD2	CASSSGGAKQFF	TGTGCCAGCAGTAGCGGGGGTGCCAAGCAGTTCTTC
15	TRBV28	.	TRBJ1-2	TRBD1	CASSSTGDYDYGYTF	TGTGCCAGCAGTTCGACAGGGGACTACGATTATGGCTACACCTTC
15	TRBV5-1	few	TRBJ2-1	TRBD1	CASSLGGEPYNEQFF	TGCGCCAGCAGCTTAGGGGGCGAGCCCTACAATGAGCAGTTCTTC
14	TRBV6-1	.	TRBJ2-3	TRBD1	CASSEWTGWNTQYF	TGTGCCAGCAGTGAATGGACAGGGTGGAATACGCAGTATTTT
16	TRBV4-3	.	TRBJ1-3	.	CASSQDWRGSGNTIYF	TGCGCCAGCAGCCAAGATTGGCGGGGCTCTGGAAACACCATATATTTT
13	TRBV14	.	TRBJ2-3	.	CASSPGLSDTQYF	TGTGCCAGCAGCCCCGGACTCTCAGATACGCAGTATTTT
16	TRBV28	few	TRBJ2-1	TRBD1	CASSTQGQGVSNEQFF	TGTGCCAGCAGTACGCAGGGACAGGGGGTTTCCAATGAGCAGTTCTTC
14	TRBV4-2	.	TRBJ1-2	.	CASSPRDNYYGYTF	TGTGCCAGCAGCCCTCGGGACAATTACTATGGCTACACCTTC
18	TRBV7-8	few	TRBJ1-1	.	CASSPRRAGAAMNTEAFF	TGTGCCAGCAGCCCCAGGCGGGCAGGGGCAGCCATGAACACTGAAGCTTTCTTT
14	TRBV19	.	TRBJ1-2	.	CASSIAPGSGGYTF	TGTGCCAGTAGTATTGCCCCGGGAAGCGGGGGCTACACCTTC
12	TRBV28	few	TRBJ2-6	.	CASSLLANVLTF	TGTGCCAGCAGTCTCCTGGCCAACGTCCTGACTTTC
12	TRBV5-6	.	TRBJ2-7	.	CASMRGSYEQYF	TGTGCCAGCATGCGGGGCTCCTACGAGCAGTACTTC
16	TRBV6-6	.	TRBJ1-5	TRBD1	CASSYERTGGRQPQHF	TGTGCCAGCAGTTACGAGAGGACAGGGGGCCGGCAGCCCCAGCATTTT
12	TRBV15	.	TRBJ1-2	.	CATSGGLYGYTF	TGTGCCACCAGCGGGGGACTTTATGGCTACACCTTC
13	TRBV5-1	few	TRBJ1-1	.	CASSSTGITEAFF	TGCGCCAGCAGCTCGACAGGAATCACTGAAGCTTTCTTT
13	TRBV19	.	TRBJ1-1	TRBD1	CASSRTGDTEAFF	TGTGCCAGTAGTAGGACAGGGGACACTGAAGCTTTCTTT
15	TRBV2	.	TRBJ2-5	TRBD2	CASKKEASGGETQYF	TGTGCCAGCAAGAAGGAGGCTAGCGGGGGTGAGACCCAGTACTTC
15	TRBV7-9	.	TRBJ2-7	TRBD1	CASSLGPRQGNEQYF	TGTGCCAGCAGCCTCGGTCCCCGACAGGGTAACGAGCAGTACTTC
14	TRBV2	.	TRBJ2-1	TRBD2	CASVRGSSYNEQFF	TGTGCCAGCGTTCGCGGGAGCTCCTACAATGAGCAGTTCTTC
15	TRBV2	.	TRBJ1-5	.	CASSDRHRGNQPQHF	TGTGCCAGCAGTGATAGGCATAGGGGGAATCAGCCCCAGCATTTT
16	TRBV7-2	.	TRBJ1-5	TRBD1	CASSLGTGVHNQPQHF	TGTGCCAGCAGCTTAGGGACAGGGGTCCACAATCAGCCCCAGCATTTT
17	TRBV7-2	few	TRBJ1-6	.	CASSLLQANLYNSPLHF	TGTGCCAGCAGTCTCCTACAGGCGAATTTGTATAATTCACCCCTCCACTTT
17	TRBV27	.	TRBJ2-7	.	CASSRGDRVTTRYEQYF	TGTGCCAGCAGTCGAGGCGACAGAGTAACGACCAGGTACGAGCAGTACTTC
16	TRBV15	.	TRBJ1-2	TRBD1	CATSRAGTGANYGYTF	TGTGCCACCAGCAGAGCCGGGACAGGAGCTAACTATGGCTACACCTTC
12	TRBV25-1	.	TRBJ2-7	.	CASSDLSYGQYF	TGTGCCAGCAGTGACCTCTCATACGGGCAGTACTTC
20	TRBV6-1	.	TRBJ2-3	TRBD2	CASSVSPTGTSGSSTDTQYF	TGTGCCAGCAGTGTATCTCCCACCGGGACTAGCGGATCTAGCACAGATACGCAGTATTTT
15	TRBV5-6	once	TRBJ2-7	.	CASSLGRRSEDEQYF	TGTGCCAGCAGCTTGGGACGGCGGTCCGAGGACGAGCAGTACTTC
15	TRBV7-8	.	TRBJ1-2	TRBD1	CASSAGQGIVSGYTF	TGTGCCAGCAGCGCGGGACAGGGGATTGTAAGTGGCTACACCTTC
15	TRBV6-5	.	TRBJ1-1	.	CASSYEHSRPSEAFF	TGTGCCAGCAGTTACGAGCACAGCCGACCCTCTGAAGCTTTCTTT
15	TRBV5-1	few	TRBJ2-1	TRBD2	CASRPTSGGYNEQFF	TGCGCCAGCAGGCCGACTAGCGGGGGGTACAATGAGCAGTTCTTC
13	TRBV14	.	TRBJ1-1	.	CASSVLQGGEAFF	TGTGCCAGCAGCGTACTGCAAGGGGGTGAAGCTTTCTTT
14	TRBV5-6	.	TRBJ1-6	.	CASSLFLNSSPLHF	TGTGCCAGCAGCTTATTCCTGAATAGTTCACCCCTCCACTTT
14	TRBV11-2	.	TRBJ2-1	.	CASSLDRQGGEQFF	TGTGCCAGCAGCTTAGATAGACAGGGAGGCGAGCAGTTCTTC
14	TRBV28	.	TRBJ1-1	TRBD1	CASSRRQGFVFAFF	TGTGCCAGCAGTCGTCGACAGGGGTTCGTTTTTGCTTTCTTT